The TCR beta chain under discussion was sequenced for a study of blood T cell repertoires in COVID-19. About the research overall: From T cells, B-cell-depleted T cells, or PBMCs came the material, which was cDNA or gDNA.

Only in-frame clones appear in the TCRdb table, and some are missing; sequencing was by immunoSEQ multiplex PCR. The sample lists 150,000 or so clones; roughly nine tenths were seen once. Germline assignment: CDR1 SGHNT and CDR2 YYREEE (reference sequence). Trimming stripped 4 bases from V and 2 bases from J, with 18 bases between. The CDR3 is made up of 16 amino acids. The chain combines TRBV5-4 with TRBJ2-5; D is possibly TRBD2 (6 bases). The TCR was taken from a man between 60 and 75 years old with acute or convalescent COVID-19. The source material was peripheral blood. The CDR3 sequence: CASSPAGSTNQETQYF. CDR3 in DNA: TGTGCCAGCAGCCCCGCGGGGTCCACCAATCAAGAGACCCAGTACTTC.